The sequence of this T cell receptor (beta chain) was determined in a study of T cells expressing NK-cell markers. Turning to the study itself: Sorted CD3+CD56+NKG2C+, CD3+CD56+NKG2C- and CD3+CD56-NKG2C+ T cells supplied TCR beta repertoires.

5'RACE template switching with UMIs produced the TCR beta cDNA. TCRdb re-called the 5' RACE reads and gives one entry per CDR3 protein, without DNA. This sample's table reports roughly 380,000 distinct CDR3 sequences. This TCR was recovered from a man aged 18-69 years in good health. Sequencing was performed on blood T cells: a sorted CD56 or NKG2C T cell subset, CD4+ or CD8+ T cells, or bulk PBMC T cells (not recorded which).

The chain's CDR3 is CSAPVGKNYGYTF. The rearrangement joins TRBV20-1 to TRBJ1-2. Germline V gene sequence: CDR1 DFQATT, CDR2 SNEGSKA (reference sequence). The CDR3 length is 13 residues.